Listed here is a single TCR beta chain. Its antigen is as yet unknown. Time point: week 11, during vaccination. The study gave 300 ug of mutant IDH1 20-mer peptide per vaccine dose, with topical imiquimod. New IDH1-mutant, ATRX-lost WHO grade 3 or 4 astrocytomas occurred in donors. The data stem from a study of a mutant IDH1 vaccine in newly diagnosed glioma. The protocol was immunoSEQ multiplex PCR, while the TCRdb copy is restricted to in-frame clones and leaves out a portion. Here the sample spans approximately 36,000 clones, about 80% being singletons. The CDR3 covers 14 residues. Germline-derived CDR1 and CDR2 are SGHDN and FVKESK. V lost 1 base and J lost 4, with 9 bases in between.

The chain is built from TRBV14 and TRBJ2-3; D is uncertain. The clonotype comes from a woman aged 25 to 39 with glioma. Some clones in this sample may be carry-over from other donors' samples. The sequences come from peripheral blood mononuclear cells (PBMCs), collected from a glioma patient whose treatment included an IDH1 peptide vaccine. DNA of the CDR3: TGTGCCAGCAGCCAAGGGGGAAAGCCAGATACGCAGTATTTT. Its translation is CASSQGGKPDTQYF.